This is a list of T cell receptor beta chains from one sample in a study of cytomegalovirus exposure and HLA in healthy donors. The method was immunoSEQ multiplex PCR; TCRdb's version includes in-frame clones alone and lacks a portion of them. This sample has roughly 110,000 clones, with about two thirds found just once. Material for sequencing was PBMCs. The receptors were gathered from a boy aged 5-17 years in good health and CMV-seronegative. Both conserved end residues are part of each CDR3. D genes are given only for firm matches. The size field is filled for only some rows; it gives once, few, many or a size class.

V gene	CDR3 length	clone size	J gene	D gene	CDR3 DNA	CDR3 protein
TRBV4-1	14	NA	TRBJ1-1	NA	TGCGCCAGCAGCCCGTACAGGGTTGGCACTGAAGCTTTCTTT	CASSPYRVGTEAFF
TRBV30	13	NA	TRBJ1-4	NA	TGTGCCTGGAGTCGGGGGGTTGGAGAAAAACTGTTTTTT	CAWSRGVGEKLFF
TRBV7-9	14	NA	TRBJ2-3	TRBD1	TGTGCCAGCAGCCTCATTACAGGGGCAGATACGCAGTATTTT	CASSLITGADTQYF
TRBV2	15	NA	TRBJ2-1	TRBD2	TGTGCCAGCACCGCGGGGACTATCAGCTACAATGAGCAGTTCTTC	CASTAGTISYNEQFF
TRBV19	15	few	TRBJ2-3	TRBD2	TGTGCCAGTAGTCCCGGGACTAGCATTACAGATACGCAGTATTTT	CASSPGTSITDTQYF
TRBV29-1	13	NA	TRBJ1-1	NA	TGCAGCGTTGAACAGATATTGAACACTGAAGCTTTCTTT	CSVEQILNTEAFF
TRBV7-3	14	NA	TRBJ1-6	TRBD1	TGTGCCAGCAGCCCGGGACAGGGAAGTTCACCCCTCCACTTT	CASSPGQGSSPLHF
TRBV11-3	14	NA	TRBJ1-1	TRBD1	TGTGCCAGCAGCTTAGATCCGACAGGGTCGGCGGCTTTCTTT	CASSLDPTGSAAFF
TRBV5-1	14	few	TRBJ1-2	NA	TGCGCCAGCAGCTTGGTTGCAGGCAACTATGGCTACACCTTC	CASSLVAGNYGYTF
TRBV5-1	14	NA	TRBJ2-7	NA	TGCGCCAGCAGCGAGACGGGGAACTCCTACGAGCAGTACTTC	CASSETGNSYEQYF
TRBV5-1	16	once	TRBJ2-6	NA	TGCGCCAGCAGCTTTTTGTCCTTCCCTGGGGCCAACGTCCTGACTTTC	CASSFLSFPGANVLTF
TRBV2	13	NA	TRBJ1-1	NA	TGTGCCAGCAGTCTAAGACGGGACACTGAAGCTTTCTTT	CASSLRRDTEAFF
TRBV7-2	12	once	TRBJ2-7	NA	TGTGCCAGCAGCTTAACGGCCTACGAGCAGTACTTC	CASSLTAYEQYF
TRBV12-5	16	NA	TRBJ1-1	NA	TGTGCTAGTGGAAGCCCCGGCCGGGGGGTGAACACTGAAGCTTTCTTT	CASGSPGRGVNTEAFF
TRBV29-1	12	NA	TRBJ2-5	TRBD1	TGCAGCGTAAACAGGGGGCTGGAGACCCAGTACTTC	CSVNRGLETQYF
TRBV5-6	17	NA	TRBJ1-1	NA	TGTGCCAGCAGCGCTGGGCCAGGGTGGGGCAAGAACACTGAAGCTTTCTTT	CASSAGPGWGKNTEAFF
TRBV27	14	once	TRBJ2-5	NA	TGTGCCAGCAGTTTTGCGGACACCCAAGAGACCCAGTACTTC	CASSFADTQETQYF
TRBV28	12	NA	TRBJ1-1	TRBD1	TGTGCCAGCAGTTTGACACAGGGGGAAGCTTTCTTT	CASSLTQGEAFF
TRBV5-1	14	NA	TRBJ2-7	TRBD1	TGCGCCAGCAGCAAGGACAGGGGGCGAGTCGAGCAGTACTTC	CASSKDRGRVEQYF
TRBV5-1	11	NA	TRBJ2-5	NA	TGCGCCAGCAGCTTATCGGAGACCCAGTACTTC	CASSLSETQYF
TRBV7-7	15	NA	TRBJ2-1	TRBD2	TGTGCCAGCAGCTTAGAAGCGGGGGGGAGGGATGAGCAGTTCTTC	CASSLEAGGRDEQFF
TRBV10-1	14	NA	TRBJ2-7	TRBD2	TGCGCCACTATAAGCGGGAGGTCCGCCTACGAGCAGTACTTC	CATISGRSAYEQYF
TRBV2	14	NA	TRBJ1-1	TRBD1	TGTGCCAGCAGTCGTCAGGGGGCGAACACTGAAGCTTTCTTT	CASSRQGANTEAFF
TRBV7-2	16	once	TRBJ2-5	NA	TGTGCCAGCAGCTTAGCGCGATTGTCAAGCACGGAGACCCAGTACTTC	CASSLARLSSTETQYF
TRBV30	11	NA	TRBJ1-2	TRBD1	TGTGCCTGGAGGGGACAGGGATGCTACCCCTTC	CAWRGQGCYPF
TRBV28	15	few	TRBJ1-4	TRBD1	TGTGCCAGCAGTTTAGTTGGGACAGGGAGGGAAAAACTGTTTTTT	CASSLVGTGREKLFF
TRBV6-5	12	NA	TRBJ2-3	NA	TGTGCCAGCAGCCCCCCTAGCCCCCTTGAGTATTTT	CASSPPSPLEYF
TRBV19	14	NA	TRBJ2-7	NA	TGTGCCAGTAGTATAGGCCCACCCGGGGACGAGCAGTACTTC	CASSIGPPGDEQYF
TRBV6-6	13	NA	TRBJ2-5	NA	TGTGCCAGCAAGCGTAGCGTCCAAGAGACCCAGTACTTC	CASKRSVQETQYF
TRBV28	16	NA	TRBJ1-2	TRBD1	TGTGCCAGCAGCTATATCCCTCAGGACAGGTGGCATGGCTACACCTTC	CASSYIPQDRWHGYTF
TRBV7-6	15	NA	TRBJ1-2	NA	TGTGCCAGCAGCTCCCTACAGGAGAGGAACTATGGCTACACCTTC	CASSSLQERNYGYTF
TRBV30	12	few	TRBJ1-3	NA	TGTGCCTGGAGTGTTCTGGGAAACACCATATATTTT	CAWSVLGNTIYF
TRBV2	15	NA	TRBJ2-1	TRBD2	TGTGCCAGCAGTCGACTAGCGGGAGTAGTGGATGAGCAGTTCTTC	CASSRLAGVVDEQFF
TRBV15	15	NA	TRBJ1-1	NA	TGTGCCACCAGCAGAGGCAGGGCCTCGAACACTGAAGCTTTCTTT	CATSRGRASNTEAFF
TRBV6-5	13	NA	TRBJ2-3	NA	TGTGCCAGCAGTTCTTTTGTGACAGATACGCAGTATTTT	CASSSFVTDTQYF
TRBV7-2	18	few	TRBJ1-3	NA	TGTGCCAGCAGCTTATACCCCCCCATAACAGGGACTGGAAACACCATATATTTT	CASSLYPPITGTGNTIYF
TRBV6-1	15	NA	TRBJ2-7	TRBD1	TGTGCCAGCAGTGATACTACAGGGGGCAGCTACGAGCAGTACTTC	CASSDTTGGSYEQYF
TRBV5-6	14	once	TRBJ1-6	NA	TGTGCCAGCAGCTTGGGTTGGGCGAATTCACCCCTCCACTTT	CASSLGWANSPLHF
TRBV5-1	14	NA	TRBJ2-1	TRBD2	TGCGCCAGCAGCGGGACTAGCGGGTACAATGAGCAGTTCTTC	CASSGTSGYNEQFF
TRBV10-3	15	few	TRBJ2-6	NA	TGTGCCATCAGGGGGGGGCCCTCTGGGGCCAACGTCCTGACTTTC	CAIRGGPSGANVLTF
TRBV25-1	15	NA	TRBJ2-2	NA	TGTGCCAGCAGTGAGCAGGGGTGGGGTACCGGGGAGCTGTTTTTT	CASSEQGWGTGELFF
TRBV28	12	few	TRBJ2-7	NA	TGTGCCAGCAGCGGGGGAGAGGACGAGCAGTACTTC	CASSGGEDEQYF
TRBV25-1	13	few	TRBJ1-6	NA	TGTGCCAGCAGGCACAGGGATAATTCACCCCTCCACTTT	CASRHRDNSPLHF
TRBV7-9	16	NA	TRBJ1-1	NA	TGTGCCAGCAGCTTATGGGGTCGAGGGAGGAACACTGAAGCTTTCTTT	CASSLWGRGRNTEAFF
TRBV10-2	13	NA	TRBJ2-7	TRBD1	TGCGCCAGCAAAGGTTGGACAGGGCCCTTGCAGTACTTC	CASKGWTGPLQYF
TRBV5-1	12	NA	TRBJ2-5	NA	TGCGCCAGCAGCTTGGTCCTCGAGACCCAGTACTTC	CASSLVLETQYF
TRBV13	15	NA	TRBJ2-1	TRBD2	TGTGCCAGCAGCTTCGAACTAGCGGGAGTGGGGGAGCAGTTCTTC	CASSFELAGVGEQFF
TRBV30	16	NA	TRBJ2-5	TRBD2	TGTGCCTGGAGTGTACTGACGGGAGGGTACCAAGAGACCCAGTACTTC	CAWSVLTGGYQETQYF
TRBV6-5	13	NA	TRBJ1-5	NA	TGTGCCAGCAGTTCAAGACACAATCAGCCCCAGCATTTT	CASSSRHNQPQHF
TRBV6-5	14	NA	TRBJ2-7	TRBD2	TGTGCCAGCACCGTACTAGCGGGGGAGGGCGAGCAGTACTTC	CASTVLAGEGEQYF
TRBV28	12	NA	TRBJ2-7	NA	TGTGCCAGCAGCCCTGTTTACTACGAGCAGTACTTC	CASSPVYYEQYF
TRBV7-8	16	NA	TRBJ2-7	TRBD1	TGTGCCAGCAGCCCCGGGACAGGCGATATATTCTACGAGCAGTACTTC	CASSPGTGDIFYEQYF
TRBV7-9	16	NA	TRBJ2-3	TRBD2	TGTGCCAGCAGCTCCGGTGGCGGGAGAGGGTCAGGCACGCAGTATTTT	CASSSGGGRGSGTQYF
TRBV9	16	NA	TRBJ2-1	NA	TGTGCCAGCAGCGTAGAGCAGAGGGTCTCCTACAATGAGCAGTTCTTC	CASSVEQRVSYNEQFF
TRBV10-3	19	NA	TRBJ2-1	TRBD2	TGTGCCATCAGGGTGACTAGCGGGAGGGCCGTTGACGCCTACAATGAGCAGTTCTTC	CAIRVTSGRAVDAYNEQFF
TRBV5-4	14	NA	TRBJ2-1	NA	TGTGCCAGCACTTCCTGGGGAGTATACAATGAGCAGTTCTTC	CASTSWGVYNEQFF
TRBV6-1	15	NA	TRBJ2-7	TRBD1	TGTGCCAGCAGTGAAGACCGACAGGGGTCCTACGAGCAGTACTTC	CASSEDRQGSYEQYF
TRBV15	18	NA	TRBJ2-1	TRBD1	TGTGCCACCAGCCCGCTGGGTCCCGGGACAGGGCGTTACAATGAGCAGTTCTTC	CATSPLGPGTGRYNEQFF
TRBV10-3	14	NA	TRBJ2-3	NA	TGTGCCTCTCAGCTGGACTCTCGCACAGATACGCAGTATTTT	CASQLDSRTDTQYF